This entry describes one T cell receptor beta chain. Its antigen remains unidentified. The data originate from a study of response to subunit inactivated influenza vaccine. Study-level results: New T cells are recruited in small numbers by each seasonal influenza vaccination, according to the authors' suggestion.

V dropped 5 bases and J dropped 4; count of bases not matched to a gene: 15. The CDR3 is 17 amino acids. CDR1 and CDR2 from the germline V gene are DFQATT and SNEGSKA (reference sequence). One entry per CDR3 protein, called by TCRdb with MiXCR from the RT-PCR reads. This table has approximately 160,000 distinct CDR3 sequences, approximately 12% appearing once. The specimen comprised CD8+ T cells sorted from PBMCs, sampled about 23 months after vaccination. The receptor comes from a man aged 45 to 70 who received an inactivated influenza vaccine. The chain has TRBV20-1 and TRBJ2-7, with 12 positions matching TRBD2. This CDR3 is CSAPWASGRDLRYEQYF. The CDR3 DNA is TGCAGTGCTCCCTGGGCTAGCGGGAGGGATCTACGGTACGAGCAGTACTTC.